The 26 T cell receptor beta chains given below trace back to one sample, sequenced in a study of blood T cell repertoires in COVID-19. Method: immunoSEQ multiplex PCR; TCRdb's copy keeps in-frame clones and lacks some. The table includes 150,000 to 200,000 clones, 86% detected once. The sample was peripheral blood. The receptors stem from a man in his sixties with acute or convalescent COVID-19.

This clone was detected only once. The J gene is TRBJ1-4, the V gene TRBV5-1, with D maybe TRBD1 (6 bases). This CDR3 comprises 14 residues. Germline V gives CDR1 SGHRS, CDR2 YFSETQ. V was pared by 4 bases and J by 3 bases, with 10 bases between. The CDR3 here is CASSTDRPNEKLFF. In nucleotides, the CDR3 is TGCGCCAGCAGCACGGACAGACCTAATGAAAAACTGTTTTTT.

V is TRBV28 and J is TRBJ2-5; D possibly corresponds to TRBD1 (5 bases). Germline values: CDR1 MDHEN, CDR2 SYDVKM. The V end was cut by 5 bases, the J end by 4 bases, with 11 bases between. The CDR3 is made up of 13 amino acids. CDR3 nucleotides: TGTGCCAGCAGTCCTCAGGGTAGAGAGACCCAGTACTTC. It codes for CASSPQGRETQYF.

In its sample, this clone was seen a few times. The J gene is TRBJ2-7, the V gene TRBV27; 9 positions agree with TRBD2. Germline V gene sequence: CDR1 MNHEY, CDR2 SMNVEV (reference sequence). This CDR3 has 14 amino acids. V was clipped by 3 bases and J by 3 bases; unmatched bases: 3. The chain's CDR3 is CASSFATSGYEQYF. The CDR3 bases are TGTGCCAGCAGTTTCGCGACTAGCGGCTACGAGCAGTACTTC.

The J gene is TRBJ1-5, the V gene TRBV5-8, with TRBD1 matching 7 bases. In germline, CDR1 is SGHTS, CDR2 YDEGEE. J gave up 7 bases and V 4 bases, and 17 bases lay outside the gene matches. The CDR3 consists of 17 residues. Here the CDR3 DNA reads TGTGCCAGCAGCCCGGGGACAGCTGGCGGTTCCACCCAGCCCCAGCATTTT. It yields the protein CASSPGTAGGSTQPQHF. Complete variable domain (other parts from reference TRBV5-8 and TRBJ1-5): EAGVTQSPTHLIKTRGQQATLRCSPISGHTSVYWYQQALGLGLQFLLWYDEGEERNRGNFPPRFSGRQFPNYSSELNVNALELEDSALYLCASSPGTAGGSTQPQHFGDGTRLSIL.

This chain uses TRBV6-2 or TRBV6-3 with TRBJ1-1, with TRBD1 as a possible D gene (5 bases). Looked up from germline, CDR1 is MNHEY and CDR2 is SVGEGT. The CDR3 has 15 amino acids. The V end was cut by 0 bases, the J end by 3 bases, with 11 bases between. The CDR3 loop is CASSYSAGWYTEAFF. CDR3 DNA: TGTGCCAGCAGTTACTCGGCAGGGTGGTACACTGAAGCTTTCTTT.

This rearrangement joins TRBV7-9 to TRBJ1-4, with D perhaps matching TRBD1 (5 bases). Germline V gene lookup returns CDR1 SEHNR and CDR2 FQNEAQ (reference sequence). V was pared by 7 bases and J by 5 bases, with 8 bases between. The CDR3 loop spans 12 amino acids. The CDR3 region has the DNA TGTGCCAGCACCCGACAGAATGAAAAACTGTTTTTT. It translates to CASTRQNEKLFF.

The chain is built from TRBV28 and TRBJ1-5, with TRBD1 identical over 7 bases. Germline lookup yields CDR1 MDHEN and CDR2 SYDVKM. The CDR3 spans 12 residues. V shed 10 bases, J shed 6 bases, and the junction held 6 bases outside the gene matches. CDR3 loop: CATSQGLQPQHF. The CDR3 nucleotides are TGTGCCACCTCACAGGGGCTTCAGCCCCAGCATTTT.

The chain recombines TRBV7-2 with TRBJ2-7, with 10 bases identical to TRBD1. Unmatched junction bases numbered 5, after V lost 1 base and J lost 5 bases. In germline, CDR1 is SGHTA, CDR2 FQGNSA. This CDR3 has 15 residues. As DNA, the CDR3 is TGTGCCAGCAGCTTAGAAGGGACAGGGGCGAACGAGCAGTACTTC. The encoded protein is CASSLEGTGANEQYF. Supplemented by reference TRBV7-2 and TRBJ2-7, the full variable domain reads GAGVSQSPSNKVTEKGKDVELRCDPISGHTALYWYRQSLGQGLEFLIYFQGNSAPDKSGLPSDRFSAERTGGSVSTLTIQRTQQEDSAVYLCASSLEGTGANEQYFGPGTRLTVT.

The rearrangement uses TRBV6-5 and TRBJ2-7; unclear D gene. The CDR3 length is 16 residues. Germline CDR1 is MNHEY and CDR2 is SVGAGI. Trimming stripped 0 bases from V and 2 bases from J, with 14 bases between. For the CDR3, the DNA is TGTGCCAGCAGTTACTCCCGGCAGGTCCCCACCTACGAGCAGTACTTC. Amino acid sequence: CASSYSRQVPTYEQYF.

The table lists this clone with a few counts. This chain uses TRBV28 with TRBJ2-7; 7 bases are a match to TRBD2. Germline V lookup: CDR1 MDHEN, CDR2 SYDVKM. The CDR3 sequence is 14 residues long. V shed 6 bases and J 3 bases; nucleotides not matched to a gene: 8. The CDR3 loop is CASSSRRGNYEQYF. CDR3 DNA sequence: TGTGCCAGCAGCTCCCGGCGGGGGAACTACGAGCAGTACTTC.

The V gene is TRBV6-1, the J gene TRBJ1-5, with TRBD1 identical over 10 bases. The CDR3 consists of 16 residues. V trimming: 0 bases; J trimming: 7 bases; junction bases outside the gene matches: 6. Germline V gene sequence: CDR1 MNHNS, CDR2 SASEGT. The CDR3 bases are TGTGCCAGCAGTGAAGCGTGGGGACAGGGGCGGCAGCCCCAGCATTTT. Amino acid sequence: CASSEAWGQGRQPQHF.

The chain employs TRBV10-3 and TRBJ1-1; D unresolved. This CDR3 has 15 residues. Per the germline V gene, CDR1 is ENHRY and CDR2 is SYGVKD. Trimming removed 2 bases at V and 0 bases at J, with 10 bases between. In nucleotides, the CDR3 is TGTGCCATCAGTGAGCGCGGATCCATGAACACTGAAGCTTTCTTT. Amino acid sequence: CAISERGSMNTEAFF.

This chain joins TRBV28 and TRBJ1-6; no firm D call. Trimming stripped 2 bases from V and 7 bases from J, with 9 bases between. Germline V gene lookup returns CDR1 MDHEN and CDR2 SYDVKM. The CDR3 sequence is 14 residues long. The CDR3 spells CASSLVQINSPLHF. CDR3 nucleotide sequence: TGTGCCAGCAGTTTAGTACAGATAAATTCACCCCTCCACTTT.

CDR3: CASSPDSGGRPGDTQYF. The DNA of the CDR3 is TGTGCCAGCAGCCCCGATTCTGGCGGGCGCCCGGGTGATACGCAGTATTTT. This chain joins TRBV7-3 and TRBJ2-3; D is perhaps TRBD2 (5 bases). The CDR3 extends over 17 amino acids. Trimming stripped 5 bases from V and 6 bases from J, with 24 bases between. Per the germline V gene, CDR1 is SGHTA and CDR2 is FQGTGA. Together with reference TRBV7-3 and TRBJ2-3, the CDR3 gives the full variable domain: GAGVSQTPSNKVTEKGKYVELRCDPISGHTALYWYRQSLGQGPEFLIYFQGTGAADDSGLPNDRFFAVRPEGSVSTLKIQRTERGDSAVYLCASSPDSGGRPGDTQYFGPGTRLTVL.

The gene calls are TRBV29-1 and TRBJ1-1; 9 bases match TRBD1. Germline CDR1 reads SQVTM; CDR2 reads ANQGSEA. V lost 8 bases and J lost 3; bases outside the gene matches: 7. The CDR3 is made up of 13 amino acids. The CDR3, as DNA: TGCAGCACAAGGACAGGGGCTGACACTGAAGCTTTCTTT. Translated, it gives CSTRTGADTEAFF. The complete variable domain, with remaining parts taken from reference TRBV29-1 and TRBJ1-1, reads SAVISQKPSRDICQRGTSLTIQCQVDSQVTMMFWYRQQPGQSLTLIATANQGSEATYESGFVIDKFPISRPNLTFSTLTVSNMSPEDSSIYLCSTRTGADTEAFFGQGTRLTVV.

The rearrangement uses TRBV11-1 and TRBJ1-6; D is unclear. CDR3 length equals 15 residues. V was clipped by 5 bases and J by 7 bases, with 15 bases between them. Per germline, CDR1 SGHAT and CDR2 FQDESV (reference sequence). In nucleotides, the CDR3 is TGTGCCAGCAGCCCTCGGACCCCGGGAAATTCACCCCTCCACTTT. Protein: CASSPRTPGNSPLHF.

The CDR3 loop reads CASSPGTALYGYTF. Here the CDR3 DNA reads TGTGCCAGCAGTCCTGGGACAGCTCTCTATGGCTACACCTTC. The rearrangement joins TRBV6-6 to TRBJ1-2; 7 nucleotides align to TRBD1. After removal of 5 bases from V and 4 bases from J, the junction contained 7 bases not matched to a gene. This CDR3 comprises 14 residues. From germline, CDR1 is MNHNY and CDR2 SVGAGI (reference sequence).

This chain joins TRBV29-1 and TRBJ2-2; D might be TRBD1 (5 bases). The CDR3 loop spans 13 amino acids. The germline V and J ends were trimmed by 3 bases and 3 bases, with 8 bases remaining between them. Germline V gene data show CDR1 as SQVTM and CDR2 as ANQGSEA. CDR3 sequence (DNA): TGCAGCGTTGACAGGGCGGACACCGGGGAGCTGTTTTTT. This codes for CSVDRADTGELFF.

V is TRBV30 and J is TRBJ1-1; TRBD1 matches at 10 bases. J was trimmed by 4 bases and V by 3 bases; bases with no gene match: 2. The CDR3 sequence is 13 residues long. Germline-derived CDR1 and CDR2 are GTSNPN and SVGIG (reference sequence). In DNA, the CDR3 is TGTGCCTGGAGGGGACAGGGGTTCACTGAAGCTTTCTTT. It specifies CAWRGQGFTEAFF. Filled out from reference TRBV30 and TRBJ1-1, the complete variable domain reads SQTIHQWPATLVQPVGSPLSLECTVEGTSNPNLYWYRQAAGRGLQLLFYSVGIGQISSEVPQNLSASRPQDRQFILSSKKLLLSDSGFYLCAWRGQGFTEAFFGQGTRLTVV.

The chain combines TRBV5-1 with TRBJ2-3; 8 bases align to TRBD1. The ends lost 4 bases at V and 1 base at J; junction bases unmatched: 8. The CDR3 runs 16 residues. Germline lookup yields CDR1 SGHRS and CDR2 YFSETQ. The CDR3: CASSTGQGFGTDTQYF. The CDR3 nucleotides are TGCGCCAGCAGCACCGGACAGGGATTCGGCACAGATACGCAGTATTTT.

V is TRBV21-1 and J is TRBJ1-3; TRBD1 is taken as the D call from the table, unchecked against the DNA. TRBV21-1 is annotated as a pseudogene. The CDR3 loop spans 18 amino acids. The CDR3 nucleotides are TGTGCCAGCAGCCCCCCCGGGACAGGGTTCCCCTCTGGAAACACCATATATTTT. This codes for CASSPPGTGFPSGNTIYF.

The chain uses TRBV9 and TRBJ2-3; D is undetermined. The CDR3 is 14 residues long. Germline V gene sequence: CDR1 SGDLS, CDR2 YYNGEE. V was shortened by 3 bases and J by 0 bases, with 8 bases between the two germline ends. CDR3 residues: CASSARGSTDTQYF. The CDR3 nucleotides are TGTGCCAGCAGCGCCCGCGGAAGCACAGATACGCAGTATTTT.

V gene TRBV2 combines with J gene TRBJ2-7; a weak D match, TRBD2 (6 bases). CDR1 is SNHLY and CDR2 is FYNNEI in the germline V gene. Between the trimmed V and J ends, which lost 6 bases and 7 bases, there was a span of 13 bases. The CDR3 has 12 residues. The CDR3 loop reads CASRLLAGEQYF. DNA for the CDR3: TGTGCCAGCAGGCTCCTGGCGGGGGAGCAGTACTTC.

The rearrangement uses TRBV2 and TRBJ1-1, with D perhaps matching TRBD1 (6 bases). Trimming shortened V by 3 bases and J by 5 bases, and 13 bases separated the two germline ends. This CDR3 contains 14 residues. Germline-derived CDR1 and CDR2 are SNHLY and FYNNEI. CDR3 region: CASSDTGQGTEAFF. CDR3 coding DNA: TGTGCCAGCAGTGATACGGGGCAGGGGACTGAAGCTTTCTTT.

The chain couples TRBV5-4 to TRBJ2-6; unclear D gene. This CDR3 contains 16 residues. V lost 5 bases and J lost 1, with 13 bases in between. Per the germline V gene, CDR1 is SGHNT and CDR2 is YYREEE (reference sequence). The CDR3 sequence: CASSLQVSSGANVLTF. The CDR3 DNA reads TGTGCCAGCAGTCTCCAGGTTAGTTCTGGGGCCAACGTCCTGACTTTC.

This chain links TRBV19 with TRBJ1-5; TRBD1 is a possible D gene (6 bases). V gave up 0 bases and J gave up 4 bases, with 10 bases separating them. CDR1 and CDR2 from the germline V gene are LNHDA and SQIVND (reference sequence). This CDR3 region has 15 residues. The CDR3 nucleotides read TGTGCCAGTAGTATAGAGACAGGACGAAATCAGCCCCAGCATTTT. It encodes CASSIETGRNQPQHF.